The rows below give T cell receptor beta chains drawn from one sample of a study of human T cells and chemical hapten exposure. Using its own MiXCR run on the RACE reads, TCRdb lists one record per CDR3 protein. The repertoire has about 120,000 distinct CDR3 sequences, roughly 13% of them found once; the top ten carry 0.9% to 0.95%. The specimen was whole blood, collected in connection with sensitization to the hapten diphenylcyclopropenone (DPC). The receptors come from a man between 18 and 29 years old with alopecia areata. Some clones in this sample may be carry-over from other donors' samples. Each CDR3 is given with its conserved first and last residue. D genes are given only for firm matches. Size is stated for part of the rows, as once, few or many counts, or as a class when the clone is expanded.

TRBJ2-6,many,TRBV20-1,-,CSARGPFEDPGANVLTF,TGCAGTGCTCGGGGGCCATTTGAGGACCCTGGGGCCAACGTCCTGACTTTC
TRBJ2-1,many,TRBV4-3,-,CASSQDSGYNEQFF,TGCGCCAGCAGCCAAGATTCCGGCTACAATGAGCAGTTCTTC
TRBJ2-5,-,TRBV9,TRBD1,CASSETGGQETQYF,TGTGCCAGCAGCGAGACAGGGGGACAAGAGACCCAGTACTTC
TRBJ1-2,few,TRBV3-1,-,CASSPQGYYGYTF,TGTGCCAGCAGCCCCCAGGGGTACTATGGCTACACCTTC
TRBJ2-7,few,TRBV12-3/TRBV12-4,TRBD2,CASSRTRGGREQYF,TGTGCCAGCAGCCGGACTAGAGGAGGGCGCGAGCAGTACTTC
TRBJ1-2,few,TRBV29-1,-,CSVRGLAGTLPNYGYTF,TGCAGCGTTCGGGGATTGGCCGGGACACTACCTAACTATGGCTACACCTTC
TRBJ1-1,-,TRBV2,-,CASSKIAEAFF,TGTGCCAGCAGTAAAATAGCTGAAGCTTTCTTT
TRBJ2-3,few,TRBV7-3,TRBD2,CASSLLSGGSTDTQYF,TGTGCCAGCAGCTTACTTAGCGGGGGTAGTACAGATACGCAGTATTTT
TRBJ2-4,few,TRBV27,-,CASSVGRGAKNIQYF,TGTGCCAGCAGTGTGGGGAGGGGGGCCAAAAACATTCAGTACTTC
TRBJ1-1,few,TRBV28,TRBD1,CASNPGQRNTEAFF,TGTGCCAGCAACCCGGGACAGAGGAACACTGAAGCTTTCTTT
TRBJ1-1,few,TRBV12-3/TRBV12-4,-,CASSPRLNEAFF,TGTGCCAGCAGCCCCCGACTCAACGAAGCTTTCTTT
TRBJ2-2,many,TRBV9,-,CASSVASTGELFF,TGTGCCAGCAGCGTAGCTAGTACCGGGGAGCTGTTTTTT
TRBJ1-1,few,TRBV6-5,-,CASSYGYSTEAFF,TGTGCCAGCAGTTACGGGTATTCCACTGAAGCTTTCTTT
TRBJ2-5,few,TRBV20-1,-,CSARDFGREETQYF,TGCAGTGCTAGAGATTTTGGCAGGGAAGAGACCCAGTACTTC
TRBJ2-3,-,TRBV20-1,TRBD2,CSVRDGGAPILDTQYF,TGCAGCGTCCGGGACGGGGGGGCTCCGATTCTTGATACGCAGTATTTT